One and the same sample provided the 7 T cell receptor beta chains below, sequenced in a study of regulatory T cells in long-lasting Graves disease. Relying on iRepertoire HTBI primers and Arm-PCR of CDR3 regions, the team built TCR beta libraries. TCRdb itself ran the multiplex PCR reads through MiXCR, one entry per CDR3 protein. The data show 200,000 to 250,000 distinct CDR3 sequences, with around 19% seen just once and about 12% held by the top ten. The time point is: newly diagnosed GD, antithyroid drugs for less than 3 months. PBMC RNA served as the TCR library source. A further study also used this sample, focusing on T cells in Graves' hyperthyroidism and ophthalmopathy.

The material was peripheral blood mononuclear cells (PBMCs), obtained at new diagnosis, from a patient treated with antithyroid drugs. These receptors were obtained from a woman younger than 45 with Graves disease.

The table lists this clonotype with many counts. The genes are TRBV2 and TRBJ2-6; D gene uncertain. The germline V gene encodes CDR1 SNHLY and CDR2 FYNNEI. V lost 6 bases to trimming and J lost 4 bases, with 13 bases between them. This CDR3 comprises 15 residues. CDR3 in amino acids: CASRGIGAGANVLTF. CDR3 DNA sequence: TGTGCCAGCAGGGGGATCGGAGCGGGGGCCAACGTCCTGACTTTC.

This clonotype was counted many times. The CDR3 bases are TGCGCCAGCAGCCGGGACTCTACGTCTGGGAATGAGCAGTTCTTC. The encoded protein is CASSRDSTSGNEQFF. The chain is built from TRBV5-1 and TRBJ2-1; possibly TRBD2 for D (6 bases). V lost 4 bases and J 7 bases, leaving 18 bases between the germline ends. CDR1 and CDR2 (germline): SGHRS, YFSETQ. CDR3 length: 15 residues. Full variable domain (rest looked up from reference TRBV5-1 and TRBJ2-1): KAGVTQTPRYLIKTRGQQVTLSCSPISGHRSVSWYQQTPGQGLQFLFEYFSETQRNKGNFPGRFSGRQFSNSRSEMNVSTLELGDSALYLCASSRDSTSGNEQFFGPGTRLTVL.

This clonotype showed up many times. The J gene is TRBJ1-3, the V gene TRBV25-1; D gene ambiguous. This CDR3 is 12 amino acids long. The germline gives CDR1 MGHDK, CDR2 SYGVNS. Trimming took 7 bases from V and 4 from J, leaving 8 bases between them. The CDR3 DNA reads as TGTGCCAGCACTAAAACAGGAAACACCATATATTTT. Translation gives CASTKTGNTIYF.

J is TRBJ1-1 and V is TRBV4-1; no clear D gene. There are 15 residues in the CDR3. Germline V gene data show CDR1 as MGHRA and CDR2 as YSYEKL. V gave up 1 base and J gave up 3 bases, with 12 bases separating them. The CDR3 reads CASSQVYGTYTEAFF. The CDR3 DNA reads TGCGCCAGCAGCCAAGTTTATGGCACATACACTGAAGCTTTCTTT.

This clonotype appeared a few times. This rearrangement joins TRBV6-6 to TRBJ2-3; weak D call: TRBD1 (5 bases). The V end lost 0 bases, the J end lost 4 bases, and 11 bases lay between the germline ends. Germline V gene data show CDR1 as MNHNY and CDR2 as SVGAGI (reference sequence). The CDR3 is 15 amino acids. The DNA of the CDR3 is TGTGCCAGCAGTTACTCGGAGCAGGGCCCAGATACGCAGTATTTT. This translates into CASSYSEQGPDTQYF.

This clonotype was seen a single time. This chain links TRBV18 with TRBJ2-7, with a possible D match to TRBD2 (6 bases). V dropped 3 bases and J dropped 0 bases, with 12 bases sitting between them. CDR3 length: 15 residues. Germline V gives CDR1 KGHSH, CDR2 LQKENI. The CDR3 loop is CASSPAGRISYEQYF. CDR3 in DNA: TGTGCCAGCTCACCCGCGGGACGGATCTCCTACGAGCAGTACTTC. Supplemented by reference TRBV18 and TRBJ2-7, the full variable domain reads NAGVMQNPRHLVRRRGQEARLRCSPMKGHSHVYWYRQLPEEGLKFMVYLQKENIIDESGMPKERFSAEFPKEGPSILRIQQVVRGDSAAYFCASSPAGRISYEQYFGPGTRLTVT.

J is TRBJ2-7 and V is TRBV5-1; D unclear. The CDR3 extends over 15 amino acids. Germline CDR1 SGHRS, CDR2 YFSETQ. CDR3 in amino acids: CASSLVSEAGYELYV. CDR3 coding DNA: TGCGCCAGCAGCTTGGTTTCAGAAGCCGGGTACGAGCTGTACGTC.